This TCR beta chain comes out of a study of cytomegalovirus exposure and HLA in healthy donors. Study conclusions and caveats: Rarity marked most TCR sequences, yet some public TCRs occurred in many donors.

This clone has more than one count but fewer than ten. Its target is not known. This table comes from immunoSEQ multiplex PCR, and its TCRdb copy is limited to in-frame clones, with some not included. The sample contains 130,000 or so clones, just under 90% of which appear only once. Germline lookup yields CDR1 LNHDA and CDR2 SQIVND (reference sequence). V was pared by 8 bases and J by 2 bases, with 15 bases between. This CDR3 contains 14 residues. The chain links TRBV19 to TRBJ2-5; tentatively, D is TRBD1 (6 bases). The TCR comes from a young man in good health and CMV-seronegative. The sample was PBMCs. The CDR3 reads CASGFTGNQETQYF. The CDR3 DNA reads TGTGCCAGTGGCTTTACAGGGAATCAAGAGACCCAGTACTTC.